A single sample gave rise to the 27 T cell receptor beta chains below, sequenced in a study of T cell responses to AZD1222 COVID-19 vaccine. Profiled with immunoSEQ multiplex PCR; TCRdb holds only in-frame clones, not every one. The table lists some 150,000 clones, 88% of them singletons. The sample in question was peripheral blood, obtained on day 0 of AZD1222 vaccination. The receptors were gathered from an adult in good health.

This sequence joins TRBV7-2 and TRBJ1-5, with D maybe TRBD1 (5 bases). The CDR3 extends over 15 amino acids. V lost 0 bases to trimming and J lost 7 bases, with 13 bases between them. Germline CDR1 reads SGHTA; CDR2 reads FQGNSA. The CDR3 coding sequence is TGTGCCAGCAGCTTAGCGCCCGGGGCGGGACAGCCCCAGCATTTT. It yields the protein CASSLAPGAGQPQHF.

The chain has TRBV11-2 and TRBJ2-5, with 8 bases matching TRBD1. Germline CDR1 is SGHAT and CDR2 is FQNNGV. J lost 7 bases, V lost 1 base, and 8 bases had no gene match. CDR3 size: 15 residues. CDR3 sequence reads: CASSLGTGSAGTQYF. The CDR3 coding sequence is TGTGCCAGCAGCTTAGGGACAGGGTCTGCAGGGACCCAGTACTTC. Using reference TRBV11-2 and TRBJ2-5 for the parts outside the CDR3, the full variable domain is EAGVAQSPRYKIIEKRQSVAFWCNPISGHATLYWYQQILGQGPKLLIQFQNNGVVDDSQLPKDRFSAERLKGVDSTLKIQPAKLEDSAVYLCASSLGTGSAGTQYFGPGTRLLVL.

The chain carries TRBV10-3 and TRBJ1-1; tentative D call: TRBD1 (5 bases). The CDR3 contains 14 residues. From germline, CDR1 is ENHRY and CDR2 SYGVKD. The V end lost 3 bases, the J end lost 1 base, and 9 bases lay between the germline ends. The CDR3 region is CAISDVTGNTEAFF. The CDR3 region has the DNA TGTGCCATCAGTGATGTCACAGGGAACACTGAAGCTTTCTTT.

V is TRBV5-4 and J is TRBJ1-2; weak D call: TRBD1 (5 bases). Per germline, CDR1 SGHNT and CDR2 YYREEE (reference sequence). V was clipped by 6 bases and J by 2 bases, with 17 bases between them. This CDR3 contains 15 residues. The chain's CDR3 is CASTPHPGANYGYTF. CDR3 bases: TGTGCCAGCACCCCCCACCCTGGGGCCAACTATGGCTACACCTTC.

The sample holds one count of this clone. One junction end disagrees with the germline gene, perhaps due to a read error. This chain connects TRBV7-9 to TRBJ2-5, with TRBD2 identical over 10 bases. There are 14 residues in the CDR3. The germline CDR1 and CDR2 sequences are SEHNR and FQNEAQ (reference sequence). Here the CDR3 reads CASSVAGGQETQYF. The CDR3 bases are TGTGCCAGCAGCGTAGCGGGGGGCCAAGAGACCCAGTACTTC. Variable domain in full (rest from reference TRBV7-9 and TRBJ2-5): DTGVSQNPRHKITKRGQNVTFRCDPISEHNRLYWYRQTLGQGPEFLTYFQNEAQLEKSRLLSDRFSAERPKGSFSTLEIQRTEQGDSAMYLCASSVAGGQETQYFGPGTRLLVL.

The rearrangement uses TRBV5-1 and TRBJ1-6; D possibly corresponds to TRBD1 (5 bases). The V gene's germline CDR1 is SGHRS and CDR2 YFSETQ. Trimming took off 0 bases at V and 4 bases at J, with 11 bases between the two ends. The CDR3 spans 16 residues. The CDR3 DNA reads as TGCGCCAGCAGCTTGGGGGGGTCAGGATATAATTCACCCCTCCACTTT. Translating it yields CASSLGGSGYNSPLHF.

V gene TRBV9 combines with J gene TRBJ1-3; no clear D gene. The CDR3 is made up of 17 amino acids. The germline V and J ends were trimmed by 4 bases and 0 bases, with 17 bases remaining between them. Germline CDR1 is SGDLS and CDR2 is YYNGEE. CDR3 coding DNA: TGTGCCAGCAGCATCGCCGCGGCGGCCTACTCTGGAAACACCATATATTTT. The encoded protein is CASSIAAAAYSGNTIYF.

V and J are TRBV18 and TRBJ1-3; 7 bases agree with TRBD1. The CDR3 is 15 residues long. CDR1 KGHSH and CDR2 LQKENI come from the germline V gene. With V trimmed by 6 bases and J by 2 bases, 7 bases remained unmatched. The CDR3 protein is CASSRTGEAGNTIYF. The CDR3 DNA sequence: TGTGCCAGCTCGCGTACAGGGGAGGCTGGAAACACCATATATTTT.

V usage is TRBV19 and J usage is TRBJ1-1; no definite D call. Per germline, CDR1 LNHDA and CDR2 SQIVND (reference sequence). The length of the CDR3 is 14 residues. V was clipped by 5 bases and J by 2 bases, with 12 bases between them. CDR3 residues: CASSVGMGNTEAFF. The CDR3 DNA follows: TGTGCCAGTAGTGTCGGGATGGGCAACACTGAAGCTTTCTTT.

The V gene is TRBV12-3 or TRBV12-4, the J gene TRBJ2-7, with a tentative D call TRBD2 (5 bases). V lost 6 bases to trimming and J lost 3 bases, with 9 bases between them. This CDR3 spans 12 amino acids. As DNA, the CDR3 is TGTGCCAGCAGCCATGCGGGCTACGAGCAGTACTTC. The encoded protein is CASSHAGYEQYF.

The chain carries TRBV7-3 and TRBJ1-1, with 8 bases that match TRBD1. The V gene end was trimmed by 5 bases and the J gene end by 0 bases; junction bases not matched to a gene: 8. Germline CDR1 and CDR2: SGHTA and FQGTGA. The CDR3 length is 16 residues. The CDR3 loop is CASSPWTGRMNTEAFF. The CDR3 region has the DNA TGTGCCAGCAGCCCCTGGACAGGGCGCATGAACACTGAAGCTTTCTTT.

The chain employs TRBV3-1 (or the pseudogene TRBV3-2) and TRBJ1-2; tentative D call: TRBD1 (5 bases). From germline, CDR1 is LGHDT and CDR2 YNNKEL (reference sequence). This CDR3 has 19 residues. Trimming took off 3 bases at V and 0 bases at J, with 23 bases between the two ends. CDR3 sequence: CASSQARKGPDRANYGYTF. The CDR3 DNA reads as TGTGCCAGCAGCCAGGCCCGAAAGGGGCCCGATAGGGCTAACTATGGCTACACCTTC.

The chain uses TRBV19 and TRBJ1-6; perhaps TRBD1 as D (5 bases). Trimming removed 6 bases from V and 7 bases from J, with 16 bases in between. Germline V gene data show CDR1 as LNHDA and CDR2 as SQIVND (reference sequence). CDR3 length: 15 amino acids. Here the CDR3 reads CASRGGTQRNSPLHF. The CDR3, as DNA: TGTGCCAGTAGGGGAGGGACCCAACGGAATTCACCCCTCCACTTT. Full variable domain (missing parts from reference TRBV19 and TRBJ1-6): DGGITQSPKYLFRKEGQNVTLSCEQNLNHDAMYWYRQDPGQGLRLIYYSQIVNDFQKGDIAEGYSVSREKKESFPLTVTSAQKNPTAFYLCASRGGTQRNSPLHFGNGTRLTVT.

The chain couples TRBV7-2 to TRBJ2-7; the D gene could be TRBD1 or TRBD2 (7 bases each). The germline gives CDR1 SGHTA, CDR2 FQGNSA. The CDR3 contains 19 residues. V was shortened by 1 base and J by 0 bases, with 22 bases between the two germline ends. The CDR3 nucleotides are TGTGCCAGCAGCTTAGTGGCAGGGGGTTACGGGGGGAGCTCCTACGAGCAGTACTTC. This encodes CASSLVAGGYGGSSYEQYF.

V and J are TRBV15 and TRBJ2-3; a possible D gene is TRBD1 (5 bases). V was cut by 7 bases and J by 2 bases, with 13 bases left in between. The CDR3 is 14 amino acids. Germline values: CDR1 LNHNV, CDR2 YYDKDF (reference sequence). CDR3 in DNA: TGTGCCACCAATACCAGGGATTTCACAGATACGCAGTATTTT. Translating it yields CATNTRDFTDTQYF.

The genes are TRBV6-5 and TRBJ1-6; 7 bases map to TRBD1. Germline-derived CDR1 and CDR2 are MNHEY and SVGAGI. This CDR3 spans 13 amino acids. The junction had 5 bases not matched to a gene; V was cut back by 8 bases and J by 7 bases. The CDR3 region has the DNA TGTGCCAGCCGGGACAGTTGGAATTCACCCCTCCACTTT. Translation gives CASRDSWNSPLHF.

Written as DNA, the CDR3 is TGTGCCAGCAGCGAATCCGGGAAGAACACCGGGGAGCTGTTTTTT. Residues: CASSESGKNTGELFF. The rearrangement joins TRBV7-9 to TRBJ2-2; a possible D gene is TRBD2 (5 bases). The CDR3 has 15 amino acids. Germline V gene lookup returns CDR1 SEHNR and CDR2 FQNEAQ (reference sequence). V was pared by 5 bases and J by 1 base, with 11 bases between.

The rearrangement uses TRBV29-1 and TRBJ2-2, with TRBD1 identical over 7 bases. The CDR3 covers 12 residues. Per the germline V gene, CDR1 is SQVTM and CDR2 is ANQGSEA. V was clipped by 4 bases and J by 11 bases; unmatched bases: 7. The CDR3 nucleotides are TGCAGCGTTGCCAGGGGGTACGGCGAGCTGTTTTTT. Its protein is CSVARGYGELFF.

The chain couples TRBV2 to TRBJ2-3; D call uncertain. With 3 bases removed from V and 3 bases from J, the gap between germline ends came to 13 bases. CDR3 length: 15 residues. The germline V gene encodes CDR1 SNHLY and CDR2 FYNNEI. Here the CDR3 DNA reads TGTGCCAGCAGTGATCACATTTTGGGGACAGATACGCAGTATTTT. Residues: CASSDHILGTDTQYF. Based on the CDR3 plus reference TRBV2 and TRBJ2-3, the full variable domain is EPEVTQTPSHQVTQMGQEVILRCVPISNHLYFYWYRQILGQKVEFLVSFYNNEISEKSEIFDDQFSVERPDGSNFTLKIRSTKLEDSAMYFCASSDHILGTDTQYFGPGTRLTVL.

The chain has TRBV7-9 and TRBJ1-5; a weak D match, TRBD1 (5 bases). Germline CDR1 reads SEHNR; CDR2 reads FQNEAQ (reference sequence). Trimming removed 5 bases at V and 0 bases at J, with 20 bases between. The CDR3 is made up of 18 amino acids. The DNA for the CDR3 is TGTGCCAGCAGCCCCGGGACGGCGGGATTTGATAGCAATCAGCCCCAGCATTTT. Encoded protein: CASSPGTAGFDSNQPQHF.

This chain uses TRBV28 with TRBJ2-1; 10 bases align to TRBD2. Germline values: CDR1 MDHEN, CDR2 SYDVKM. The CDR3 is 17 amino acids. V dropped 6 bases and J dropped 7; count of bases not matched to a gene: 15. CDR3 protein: CASRFTVLAGGRNEQFF. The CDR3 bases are TGTGCCAGCAGGTTCACGGTTTTAGCGGGGGGTCGGAATGAGCAGTTCTTC.

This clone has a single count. The DNA of the CDR3 is TGTGCCAGCAGTGAAGGGCCAGGCCCAGTCGGCTACACCTTC. Residues: CASSEGPGPVGYTF. The chain couples TRBV6-1 to TRBJ1-2; D gene unclear. V was trimmed by 1 base and J by 8 bases, leaving 14 bases between them. Germline V gives CDR1 MNHNS, CDR2 SASEGT. The CDR3 extends over 14 amino acids.

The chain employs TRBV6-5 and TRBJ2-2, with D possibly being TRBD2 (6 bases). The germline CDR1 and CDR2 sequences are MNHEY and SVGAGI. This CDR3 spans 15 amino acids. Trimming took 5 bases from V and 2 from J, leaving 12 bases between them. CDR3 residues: CASSRGGANTGELFF. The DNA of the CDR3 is TGTGCCAGCAGTAGGGGCGGGGCAAACACCGGGGAGCTGTTTTTT.

CDR3 sequence reads: CASSSGRENTEAFF. CDR3 sequence (DNA): TGTGCCAGCAGTTCGGGGAGGGAGAACACTGAAGCTTTCTTT. The chain is built from TRBV25-1 and TRBJ1-1; D ambiguous. This CDR3 region has 14 residues. The V end was cut by 5 bases, the J end by 1 base, with 11 bases between. CDR1 is MGHDK and CDR2 is SYGVNS in the germline V gene. Full variable domain (outside the CDR3, taken from reference TRBV25-1 and TRBJ1-1): EADIYQTPRYLVIGTGKKITLECSQTMGHDKMYWYQQDPGMELHLIHYSYGVNSTEKGDLSSESTVSRIRTEHFPLTLESARPSHTSQYLCASSSGRENTEAFFGQGTRLTVV.

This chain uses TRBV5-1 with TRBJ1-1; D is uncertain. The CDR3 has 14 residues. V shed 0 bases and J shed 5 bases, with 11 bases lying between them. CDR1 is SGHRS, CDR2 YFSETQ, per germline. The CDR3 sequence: CASSLASVGTEAFF. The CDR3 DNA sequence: TGCGCCAGCAGCTTGGCCAGCGTGGGAACTGAAGCTTTCTTT.

Here the CDR3 DNA reads TGTGCCAGCAGTTGGGGACAGGGACCAAATCAGCCCCAGCATTTT. This gives the protein CASSWGQGPNQPQHF. The gene calls are TRBV6-2 or TRBV6-3 and TRBJ1-5, with 9 bases that match TRBD1. CDR1 MNHEY and CDR2 SVGEGT come from the germline V gene. This CDR3 is built from 15 residues. The V gene end was trimmed by 4 bases and the J gene end by 4 bases; junction bases not matched to a gene: 5.

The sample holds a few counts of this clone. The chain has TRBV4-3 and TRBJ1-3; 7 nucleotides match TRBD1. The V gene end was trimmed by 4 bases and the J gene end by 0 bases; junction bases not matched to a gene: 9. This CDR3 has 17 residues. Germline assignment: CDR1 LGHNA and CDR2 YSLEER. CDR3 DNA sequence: TGCGCCAGCAGCCCAGACTTACAGGGGACCTCTGGAAACACCATATATTTT. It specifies CASSPDLQGTSGNTIYF.